This T cell receptor (beta chain) was observed in a study of molecular identifiers for immune sequencing clone quantification. V lost 7 bases and J lost 5; bases outside the gene matches: 7. The CDR3 is 14 amino acids. The germline CDR1 and CDR2 sequences are SNHLY and FYNNEI. A CD8+CD4-CCR7+CD45RA+ phenotype served as the sorting definition for naive CD8 T cells. MiXCR, applied by TCRdb to the PCR reads, yields one record per CDR3 protein. The data contain under 800,000 distinct CDR3 sequences, 25% of them seen just once; the ten biggest clones take up about 0.8%. This chain connects TRBV2 to TRBJ2-5, with 10 bases identical to TRBD2. Sequenced material: naive CD8+ T cells from blood, with Jurkat cell RNA spiked in. The subset here: FACS-sorted CD8+CD4-CCR7+CD45RA+ naive T cells. The clonotype was recovered from a human donor in good health. Some libraries in this study had Jurkat cell RNA spiked in. The DNA of the CDR3 is TGTGCCAGCACCGTGCTAGCGGGAGTTGAGACCCAGTACTTC. The encoded protein is CASTVLAGVETQYF.